This passage covers 13 T cell receptor beta chains from one sample sequenced in a study of vaccination and CD4 T cells after COVID-19. Their target antigens are unknown. Sequenced with the Oncomine TCR Beta short-read assay was DNA taken from cultured CD4+ T cells. One entry per CDR3 protein, called by TCRdb with MiXCR from the PCR reads. The data contain more than 15,000 distinct CDR3 sequences, 43% of them seen just once; the ten biggest clones take up 5.7%. Sample treatment: roughly 10-day PBMC culture with coronavirus spike peptide pools or control peptides (ViraFEST assay). The specimen was CD4+ T cells from blood, cultured in vitro, collected before SARS-CoV-2 vaccination. The receptors originated from a human donor who had recovered from COVID-19.

The chain has TRBV29-1 and TRBJ1-1, with D maybe TRBD1 (5 bases). The CDR3 runs 13 residues. V lost 4 bases and J lost 5, with 14 bases in between. CDR1 is SQVTM, CDR2 ANQGSEA, per germline. The CDR3 bases are TGCAGCGTTGTGAGAGGGGCGGGAACTGAAGCTTTCTTT. It translates to CSVVRGAGTEAFF.

The V call is TRBV28, the J call TRBJ2-1, with a tentative D call TRBD2 (5 bases). CDR1 is MDHEN, CDR2 SYDVKM, per germline. This CDR3 region has 12 residues. With 3 bases removed from V and 9 bases from J, the gap between germline ends came to 9 bases. DNA for the CDR3: TGTGCCAGCAGTTTCCGGGATGGTGAGCAGTTCTTC. This codes for CASSFRDGEQFF.

The J gene is TRBJ2-1, the V gene TRBV20-1, with TRBD2 matching 8 bases. J was trimmed by 4 bases and V by 1 base; bases with no gene match: 6. Germline V CDR1 and CDR2: DFQATT, SNEGSKA (reference sequence). The CDR3 covers 15 residues. This chain's CDR3 is CSARAVLAVYNEQFF. DNA of the CDR3: TGCAGTGCTAGAGCTGTACTAGCGGTTTACAATGAGCAGTTCTTC.

The chain combines TRBV20-1 with TRBJ2-7; 12 bases line up with TRBD1. This CDR3 comprises 14 residues. Germline-derived CDR1 and CDR2 are DFQATT and SNEGSKA (reference sequence). V lost 6 bases, J lost 5 bases, and 8 bases stayed unmatched. In DNA form, the CDR3 reads TGCAGTGCCGAATGGGGGACAGGGGGCCACGAGCAGTACTTC. As protein: CSAEWGTGGHEQYF.

The chain employs TRBV27 and TRBJ2-2, with 12 bases aligning to TRBD2. CDR1 MNHEY and CDR2 SMNVEV come from the germline V gene (reference sequence). The V segment lost 6 bases and the J segment 7 bases; nucleotides outside the gene matches: 9. This CDR3 contains 16 residues. The DNA of the CDR3 is TGTGCCAGCAGCTTCTCTAGCGGGAGGGTAGTCGGGGAGCTGTTTTTT. It codes for CASSFSSGRVVGELFF.

The V gene is TRBV20-1, the J gene TRBJ2-7; D is unresolved. This CDR3 region has 13 residues. Germline lookup yields CDR1 DFQATT and CDR2 SNEGSKA (reference sequence). Trimming took 6 bases from V and 3 from J, leaving 15 bases between them. For the CDR3, the DNA is TGCAGTGCCGCCTCTATCCAGGTCTACGAGCAGTACTTC. This codes for CSAASIQVYEQYF.

This clonotype was seen a handful of times. This rearrangement joins TRBV20-1 to TRBJ2-7, with 8 bases lining up with TRBD1. V lost 5 bases, J lost 2 bases, and 5 bases stayed unmatched. Germline values: CDR1 DFQATT, CDR2 SNEGSKA (reference sequence). The CDR3 is made up of 13 amino acids. Written as DNA, the CDR3 is TGCAGTGCTCTCCGGACAGGGACCTACGAGCAGTACTTC. The encoded protein is CSALRTGTYEQYF.

CDR3 sequence (DNA): TGCAGTGCCGTGAGAGATAGAAGCGATCAGCCCCAGCATTTT. As protein: CSAVRDRSDQPQHF. The genes are TRBV20-1 and TRBJ1-5; D is uncertain. V dropped 6 bases and J dropped 5 bases, with 17 bases sitting between them. The CDR3 loop spans 14 amino acids. Per germline, CDR1 DFQATT and CDR2 SNEGSKA (reference sequence).

The CDR3 DNA reads as TGCAGTGCTAGAGGCCTTGCAACCTACGAGCAGTACTTC. It is translated as CSARGLATYEQYF. The rearrangement links TRBV20-1 to TRBJ2-7; D uncertain. There are 13 residues in the CDR3. The germline CDR1 and CDR2 sequences are DFQATT and SNEGSKA (reference sequence). Trimming removed 1 base at V and 2 bases at J, with 9 bases between.

This clonotype was counted a single time. The CDR3: CAIRSGSHTDTQYF. The DNA for the CDR3 is TGTGCCATCCGGAGCGGGAGCCACACAGATACGCAGTATTTT. This sequence joins TRBV10-3 and TRBJ2-3, with 8 bases identical to TRBD2. This CDR3 contains 14 residues. The junction had 6 bases not matched to a gene; V was cut back by 8 bases and J by 2 bases. Germline V gene data show CDR1 as ENHRY and CDR2 as SYGVKD.

This rearrangement joins TRBV6-1 to TRBJ1-1, with 7 bases lining up with TRBD1. Per germline, CDR1 MNHNS and CDR2 SASEGT. CDR3 size: 14 residues. V lost 6 bases to trimming and J lost 4 bases; unmatched junction nucleotides: 8. For the CDR3, the DNA is TGTGCCAGCAGCCCAACGACAGGGATCACTGAAGCTTTCTTT. Amino acids: CASSPTTGITEAFF.

J is TRBJ2-4 and V is TRBV4-1, with TRBD1 matching over 9 bases. Germline V gene lookup returns CDR1 MGHRA and CDR2 YSYEKL. The CDR3 runs 15 residues. V dropped 5 bases and J dropped 1; count of bases not matched to a gene: 3. The CDR3 DNA reads as TGCGCCAGCAGCAGAGACAGGGGGGCCAAAAACATTCAGTACTTC. It is translated as CASSRDRGAKNIQYF.

This clonotype was detected once. The CDR3 is CASSERVSGTDTQYF. The CDR3 DNA sequence: TGTGCCAGCAGCGAGCGGGTGTCTGGCACAGATACGCAGTATTTT. The genes are TRBV7-9 and TRBJ2-3, with D perhaps TRBD2 (6 bases). Germline CDR1 is SEHNR and CDR2 is FQNEAQ (reference sequence). CDR3 length equals 15 residues. V lost 5 bases, J lost 1 base, and 13 bases lay in between. The variable domain in full, with the rest retrieved from reference TRBV7-9 and TRBJ2-3, is DTGVSQNPRHKITKRGQNVTFRCDPISEHNRLYWYRQTLGQGPEFLTYFQNEAQLEKSRLLSDRFSAERPKGSFSTLEIQRTEQGDSAMYLCASSERVSGTDTQYFGPGTRLTVL.